Included here is one TCR beta chain sequence, with context. The entry originates in a study of T cell changes during pregnancy in multiple sclerosis. Germline loops: CDR1 KGHSH, CDR2 LQKENI. V gave up 1 base and J gave up 3 bases; unmatched junction bases: 4. This CDR3 contains 15 residues. This table comes from immunoSEQ multiplex PCR, and its TCRdb copy is limited to in-frame clones, with some not included. In the table there are around 80,000 clones, 92% of which are singletons. V is TRBV18 and J is TRBJ2-7; 9 nucleotides agree with TRBD1. The receptor's source is a female donor with multiple sclerosis, enrolled in a pregnancy study. The material was peripheral blood, obtained before pregnancy. CDR3 sequence (DNA): TGTGCCAGCTCACCACGGGGACAGGGATTCTACGAGCAGTACTTC. Amino acids: CASSPRGQGFYEQYF.